Listed below are T cell receptor beta chains from one sample, sequenced in a study of beta chain features in type 1 diabetes. TCRdb's copy holds only in-frame clones and misses some; the assay was immunoSEQ multiplex PCR. Here the sample spans over 300,000 clones, 6.5% to 10% being singletons. The sample consisted of central memory CD4+ T cells from blood. The receptors come from a woman aged 18-29 years in good health. CDR3s include the opening cysteine and the closing phenylalanine or tryptophan. The D gene is left open where the match is weak. Expanded clones get a size class; other rows say once, few or many, or leave the size out.

v_call	j_call	clone_size	d_call	cdr3_nt	cdr3_aa
TRBV7-9	TRBJ2-4	few	NA	TGTGCCAGCAGCCCAATGTCAGCCGGGATTCAGTACTTC	CASSPMSAGIQYF
TRBV6-1	TRBJ2-2	NA	NA	TGTGCCAGCAGTGAAGCCGGACAAAACACCGGGGAGCTGTTTTTT	CASSEAGQNTGELFF
TRBV4-3	TRBJ1-1	NA	NA	TGCGCCAGCAGCCAAGATGGGACATTGAACACTGAAGCTTTCTTT	CASSQDGTLNTEAFF
TRBV5-1	TRBJ2-5	few	NA	TGCGCCAGCAGCCCCGGGACCACACGAGAGACCCAGTACTTC	CASSPGTTRETQYF
TRBV10-3	TRBJ2-7	few	TRBD1	TGTGCCATCAGTGGGGGACAGGGGGCAAGCTACGAGCAGTACTTC	CAISGGQGASYEQYF
TRBV6-1	TRBJ2-1	NA	NA	TGTGCCAGCAGCCAGGGCACCAGCAATGAGCAGTTCTTC	CASSQGTSNEQFF
TRBV7-2	TRBJ2-5	NA	NA	TGTGCCAGCAGCCGATACGAGACCCAGTACTTC	CASSRYETQYF
TRBV5-4	TRBJ2-5	many	NA	TGTGCCAGCAGCTTGTTACAGTCGGAGGGGGAGACCCAGTACTTC	CASSLLQSEGETQYF
TRBV7-2	TRBJ2-3	NA	NA	TGTGCCAGCATCCTTTCGGGTACGGGAGAGACGCAGTATTTT	CASILSGTGETQYF
TRBV2	TRBJ2-7	few	TRBD1	TGTGCCAGCAGTGCAAGGACAGGGGCATCCTACGAGCAGTACTTC	CASSARTGASYEQYF
TRBV5-4	TRBJ2-3	many	NA	TGTGCCAGCAGCTTGGCCGGTGCTACCAAAGATACGCAGTATTTT	CASSLAGATKDTQYF
TRBV28	TRBJ2-2	few	TRBD2	TGTGCCAGCAGGGCCTTAGCGGGAGGGACCGGGGAGCTGTTTTTT	CASRALAGGTGELFF
TRBV29-1	TRBJ2-1	NA	NA	TGCAGCGTTGATTCGTTCAATGAGCAGTTCTTC	CSVDSFNEQFF
TRBV5-1	TRBJ1-4	few	NA	TGCGCCAGCAGCTTGGCCACGGGGGCGCGTGAAAAACTGTTTTTT	CASSLATGAREKLFF
TRBV27	TRBJ1-2	few	TRBD1	TGTGCCAGCAGTGTGGACAGGGGATACTATGGCTACACCTTC	CASSVDRGYYGYTF
TRBV29-1	TRBJ2-7	few	NA	TGCAGCGTTGAAGATCAAGGCGGGCCCTCCTACGAGCAGTACTTC	CSVEDQGGPSYEQYF
TRBV18	TRBJ2-1	NA	NA	TGTGCCAGCTCACCTTTCAATATGGGAAATGAGCAGTTCTTC	CASSPFNMGNEQFF
TRBV5-1	TRBJ2-7	NA	NA	TGCGCCAGCAGCTATCTGACGAACAGTCAAAGCGAGCAGTACTTC	CASSYLTNSQSEQYF
TRBV15	TRBJ1-5	few	NA	TGTGCCACCAGCAGAGAGGGGGGGACCAGTCAGCCCCAGCATTTT	CATSREGGTSQPQHF
TRBV29-1	TRBJ1-4	few	NA	TGCAGCGTTTCACATCATAATGAAAAACTGTTTTTT	CSVSHHNEKLFF
TRBV9	TRBJ2-1	few	TRBD2	TGTGCCAGCAGCGTAGGTCCCCCACTAGCGGGAGGGGCCAATGAGCAGTTCTTC	CASSVGPPLAGGANEQFF
TRBV5-6	TRBJ2-2	few	NA	TGTGCCAGCAGCTTGATGGGGGAGCTGTTTTTT	CASSLMGELFF
TRBV27	TRBJ1-5	few	NA	TGTGCCAGCAGAGACAGGAGCGGGTCGGGCAATCAGCCCCAGCATTTT	CASRDRSGSGNQPQHF
TRBV11-2	TRBJ2-4	NA	NA	TGTGCCAGCAGCTTAGAAGCGAGCTCGGTTCAGTACTTC	CASSLEASSVQYF
TRBV7-9	TRBJ1-5	NA	TRBD1	TGTGCCAGCAGCTTAGCGCAGACAGGGGGTGGCTATCAGCCCCAGCATTTT	CASSLAQTGGGYQPQHF
TRBV28	TRBJ2-6	NA	NA	TGTGCCAGCAGGCTCTCTGGGGCCAACGTCCTGACTTTC	CASRLSGANVLTF
TRBV5-4	TRBJ2-7	NA	TRBD1	TGTGCCAGCAGCGCTCAGGGGGTAAACTCCTACGAGCAGTACTTC	CASSAQGVNSYEQYF
TRBV11-2	TRBJ2-3	few	NA	TGTGCCAGCAGCACGACCTGGGACTCCCAACAGTATTTT	CASSTTWDSQQYF